What follows are 8 T cell receptor beta chains derived from one specimen sequenced in a study of beta chain features in type 1 diabetes. Study-level findings and limits: Moderately but significantly shorter TCRB CDR3s were found in Type 1 diabetes patients in all four CD4+ subsets.

No cognate antigen is known for these TCRs. Investigators reverse transcribed all isolated RNA, so they sequenced expressed TCRB transcripts. Sequencing used immunoSEQ multiplex PCR; TCRdb keeps in-frame clones, though not all of them. The table shows around 56,000 clones, with 52% occurring only once. Sequenced input: Tregs from blood. Every receptor here comes from a woman in her thirties or forties with type 1 diabetes.

CDR3: CAWSRQGLPNTEAFF. The CDR3 DNA reads TGTGCCTGGAGCCGACAGGGTTTGCCGAACACTGAAGCTTTCTTT. V is TRBV30 and J is TRBJ1-1, with TRBD1 identical over 7 bases. CDR3 length: 15 amino acids. CDR1 is GTSNPN, CDR2 SVGIG, per germline (reference sequence). V shed 3 bases and J 1 base; nucleotides not matched to a gene: 8.

V is TRBV18 and J is TRBJ1-1, with D possibly matching TRBD1 (6 bases). Germline assignment: CDR1 KGHSH and CDR2 LQKENI. CDR3 length equals 14 residues. Trimming took off 3 bases at V and 1 base at J, with 9 bases between the two ends. The CDR3 region has the DNA TGTGCCAGCTCACCTGGGGGCCCGAACACTGAAGCTTTCTTT. Translation: CASSPGGPNTEAFF.

This clone was counted a few times. The rearrangement uses TRBV18 and TRBJ2-7; D is ambiguous. From germline, CDR1 is KGHSH and CDR2 LQKENI. The CDR3 is 11 residues long. V was clipped by 3 bases and J by 4 bases, with 4 bases between them. CDR3 in amino acids: CASSPFYEQYF. The CDR3 DNA reads as TGTGCCAGCTCACCCTTTTACGAGCAGTACTTC.

This sequence joins TRBV6-5 and TRBJ2-7; D perhaps matches TRBD1 (7 bases). CDR3 size: 15 residues. The germline CDR1 and CDR2 sequences are MNHEY and SVGAGI. The V end was cut by 2 bases, the J end by 6 bases, with 17 bases between. The DNA for the CDR3 is TGTGCCAGCAGTTACGGCCCTAGACAGGGAGGCGAGCAGTACTTC. This translates into CASSYGPRQGGEQYF.

As concerns this clone: Germline and junction disagree at one end, which may indicate a read error. This chain connects TRBV5-1 to TRBJ1-1; possible D gene TRBD1, 6 bases. The CDR3 length is 13 residues. Looked up from germline, CDR1 is SGHRS and CDR2 is YFSETQ. The CDR3 loop is CAGSLTGSTEAFF. The CDR3 region has the DNA TGCGCCGGCAGCTTGACAGGATCCACTGAAGCTTTCTTT.

This chain connects TRBV18 to TRBJ1-1; 12 nucleotides agree with TRBD1. Unmatched junction bases numbered 5, after V lost 1 base and J lost 5 bases. Germline CDR1 reads KGHSH; CDR2 reads LQKENI. This CDR3 region has 16 residues. The CDR3 DNA reads as TGTGCCAGCTCACCACGCGGGACAGGGGGCTGGACTGAAGCTTTCTTT. The encoded protein is CASSPRGTGGWTEAFF.

The chain uses TRBV4-1 and TRBJ2-2, with D perhaps TRBD1 (5 bases). Germline values: CDR1 MGHRA, CDR2 YSYEKL. The CDR3 is 14 residues long. Trimming stripped 4 bases from V and 6 bases from J, with 12 bases between. The CDR3 reads CASSRLVGPGELFF. CDR3 sequence (DNA): TGCGCCAGCAGCCGATTAGTGGGGCCCGGGGAGCTGTTTTTT.

This sequence joins TRBV5-6 and TRBJ1-1; 7 bases are a match to TRBD1. The germline CDR1 and CDR2 sequences are SGHDT and YYEEEE. The CDR3 is 14 amino acids. V was pared by 5 bases and J by 6 bases, with 10 bases of the junction left unmatched. CDR3 in amino acids: CASRVAGGKAEAFF. The CDR3 bases are TGTGCCAGCAGGGTGGCAGGGGGGAAGGCTGAAGCTTTCTTT.